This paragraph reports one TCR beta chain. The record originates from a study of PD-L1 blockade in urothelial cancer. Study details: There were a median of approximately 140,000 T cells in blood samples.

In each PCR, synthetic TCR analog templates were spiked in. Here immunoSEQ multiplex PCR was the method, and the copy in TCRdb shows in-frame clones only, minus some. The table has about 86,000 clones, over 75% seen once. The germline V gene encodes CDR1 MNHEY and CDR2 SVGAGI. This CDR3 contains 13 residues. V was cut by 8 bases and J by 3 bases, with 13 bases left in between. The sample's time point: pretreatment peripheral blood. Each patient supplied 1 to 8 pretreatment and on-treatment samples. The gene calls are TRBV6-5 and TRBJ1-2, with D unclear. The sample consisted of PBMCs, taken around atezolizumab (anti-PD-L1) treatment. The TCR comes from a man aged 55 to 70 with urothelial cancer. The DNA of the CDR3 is TGTGCCAGCCTATCTCATCCGGACTATGGCTACACCTTC. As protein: CASLSHPDYGYTF.